Listed below are T cell receptor beta chains from one sample, sequenced in a study of blood T cell repertoires in COVID-19. Clones were sequenced by immunoSEQ multiplex PCR, and TCRdb holds only the in-frame ones, with some missing. The data contain around 100,000 clones, roughly 80% of them singletons. Sequenced material: peripheral blood. The receptors come from a man in his forties or fifties with acute or convalescent COVID-19. CDR3s include the opening cysteine and the closing phenylalanine or tryptophan. Fields, in order: J gene, V gene, clone size, D gene, CDR3 DNA, CDR3 protein. D genes are given only for firm matches. Clone size is shown for a subset of rows, as once, few, many or a class of expanded clone.

TRBJ1-1,TRBV7-8,-,-,TGTGCCAGCAGCCCTCGTCACAGCCGGGGAACTGAAGCTTTCTTT,CASSPRHSRGTEAFF
TRBJ1-4,TRBV9,-,TRBD1,TGTGCCAGCAGCGTAGGGACAGGGACTAATGAAAAACTGTTTTTT,CASSVGTGTNEKLFF
TRBJ2-2,TRBV30,once,-,TGTGCCTGGGGGGCAAGTCCCGGGGAGCTGTTTTTT,CAWGASPGELFF
TRBJ1-4,TRBV6-5,-,-,TGTGCCAGCAGTTACGGGGAGGGACGGACAAATGAAAAACTGTTTTTT,CASSYGEGRTNEKLFF
TRBJ2-1,TRBV2,-,-,TGTGCCAGCAGTGAAACTGACTACAATGAGCAGTTCTTC,CASSETDYNEQFF
TRBJ1-2,TRBV6-1,-,-,TGTGCCAGCAGTGAGATCCCCCGGAACTATGGCTACACCTTC,CASSEIPRNYGYTF
TRBJ1-1,TRBV6-5,-,-,TGTGCCAGCAGTAGGAACAGTGAAGCTTTCTTT,CASSRNSEAFF
TRBJ1-6,TRBV24-1,-,-,TGTGCCACCAGTGAGTGGACAGCGAATTCACCCCTCCACTTT,CATSEWTANSPLHF
TRBJ1-3,TRBV6-5,-,TRBD1,TGTGCCAGCAGAGGGACAGGGGAGTCTGGAAACACCATATATTTT,CASRGTGESGNTIYF
TRBJ2-3,TRBV5-1,-,-,TGCGCCAGCAGCTATTACGGGGGTGGGACAGATACGCAGTATTTT,CASSYYGGGTDTQYF
TRBJ1-2,TRBV24-1,-,-,TGTGCCACCAGTGAGACAGATTTCTATGGCTACACCTTC,CATSETDFYGYTF
TRBJ2-1,TRBV11-3,-,-,TGTGCCAGCAGCTTAAATGGGGCAGACAATGAGCAGTTCTTC,CASSLNGADNEQFF
TRBJ2-5,TRBV3-1/TRBV3-2,-,TRBD2,TGTGCCAGCAGGCTAGCGGGGGGACCCCAAGAGACCCAGTACTTC,CASRLAGGPQETQYF
TRBJ2-3,TRBV9,-,-,TGTGCCAGCAGCGTATGGGGGGGGGCCTCAGATACGCAGTATTTT,CASSVWGGASDTQYF
TRBJ1-1,TRBV5-4,-,TRBD1,TGTGCCAGCAGCTTGGAGGCAGGGGGATGGGGTGAAGCTTTCTTT,CASSLEAGGWGEAFF
TRBJ2-1,TRBV11-2,once,TRBD2,TGTGCCAGCAGCTTGTTAGCGGGGAGGTCCTACAATGAGCAGTTCTTC,CASSLLAGRSYNEQFF
TRBJ2-7,TRBV7-6,-,-,TGTGCCAGCAGCTTATATCAGGGTCGGGCCTACGAGCAGTACTTC,CASSLYQGRAYEQYF
TRBJ1-5,TRBV27,-,TRBD1,TGTGCCAGCAGTTTACAGGGGGCAGAAAATCAGCCCCAGCATTTT,CASSLQGAENQPQHF
TRBJ2-1,TRBV27,-,TRBD2,TGTGCCAGCAGTTTACTAGCGGGGGGGAGGAATGAGCAGTTCTTC,CASSLLAGGRNEQFF
TRBJ2-2,TRBV6-2/TRBV6-3,-,TRBD2,TGTGCCAGCAGTTACAGGGCGGGGGGCACCGGGGAGCTGTTTTTT,CASSYRAGGTGELFF
TRBJ2-2,TRBV7-8,-,TRBD1,TGTGCCAGCAGCCTCCAGACAGGGTCCTTGACCGGGGAGCTGTTTTTT,CASSLQTGSLTGELFF
TRBJ1-4,TRBV4-1,-,-,TGCGCCAGCAGCCGGGTTCCGGGACAAGTTAATGAAAAACTGTTTTTT,CASSRVPGQVNEKLFF
TRBJ2-1,TRBV11-2,once,TRBD1,TGTGCCAGCAGCCCTGGGACAGGGGGTAGGTACAATGAGCAGTTCTTC,CASSPGTGGRYNEQFF
TRBJ1-2,TRBV19,-,TRBD1,TGTGCCAGTAGCAGGGGACAGAACTATGGCTACACCTTC,CASSRGQNYGYTF
TRBJ1-6,TRBV5-8,once,-,TGTGCCAGCAGCTCGAGACTTAATAATTCACCCCTCCACTTT,CASSSRLNNSPLHF
TRBJ1-2,TRBV27,once,TRBD1,TGTGCCAGCAGTTTAGGAACAGGGGAATTGGCTAACTATGGCTACACCTTC,CASSLGTGELANYGYTF
TRBJ2-1,TRBV4-1,-,TRBD2,TGCGCCAGCAGCCAAGATAGCCTAGCGGTGTACTACAATGAGCAGTTCTTC,CASSQDSLAVYYNEQFF
TRBJ1-4,TRBV2,-,TRBD1,TGTGCCACCACAGGGGATATCCGCGAAAAACTGTTTTTT,CATTGDIREKLFF
TRBJ1-4,TRBV25-1,-,TRBD1,TGTGCCAGCAGTTCACAGGGGGGAAATGAAAAACTGTTTTTT,CASSSQGGNEKLFF
TRBJ2-2,TRBV7-8,-,TRBD2,TGTGCCAGCAGCTCAGGACTAGTCGCCGGGGAGCTGTTTTTT,CASSSGLVAGELFF
TRBJ1-1,TRBV5-4,few,-,TGTGCCAGCACTACAGACGTAGGAAGGGGGAACACTGAAGCTTTCTTT,CASTTDVGRGNTEAFF
TRBJ1-1,TRBV5-4,-,TRBD1,TGTGCCAGCAGCTCCGCATTGACAGGGGAGGGCACTGAAGCTTTCTTT,CASSSALTGEGTEAFF
TRBJ1-3,TRBV5-4,-,TRBD1,TGTGCCAGCACCAATCCTGGGACAGTCGGAAACACCATATATTTT,CASTNPGTVGNTIYF
TRBJ1-1,TRBV28,-,-,TGTGCCAGCAGCCTTATGGGGGCCAGTGAAGCTTTCTTT,CASSLMGASEAFF
TRBJ1-2,TRBV5-1,-,TRBD1,TGCGCCAGCAGCTCAACCCCGGGACAGGGGGCCCATGGCTACACCTTC,CASSSTPGQGAHGYTF
TRBJ1-1,TRBV6-5,-,-,TGTGCCAGCAGGGCCGGGAGGAACACTGAAGCTTTCTTT,CASRAGRNTEAFF
TRBJ2-1,TRBV5-1,-,-,TGCGCCAGCAGCTTGCCCCCTAGAAATGAGCAGTTCTTC,CASSLPPRNEQFF
TRBJ1-6,TRBV6-5,-,-,TGTGCCAGCAGTTACGGTTCCTGGGGGGGAGGTTCACCCCTCCACTTT,CASSYGSWGGGSPLHF
TRBJ1-2,TRBV29-1,-,-,TGCAGCGTTGCGCCACAGGCGGGACGTGGCTACACCTTC,CSVAPQAGRGYTF
TRBJ1-6,TRBV4-1,-,TRBD1,TGCGCCAGCAGCTCAAGGTGGGACAGGGGCTATAATTCACCCCTCCACTTT,CASSSRWDRGYNSPLHF
TRBJ2-4,TRBV2,once,-,TGTGCCAGCAGTGGACAGGTTAAAGCCAAAAACATTCAGTACTTC,CASSGQVKAKNIQYF
TRBJ1-1,TRBV28,-,-,TGTGCCAGCAGTTTTGTCAGCAGGTACACTGAAGCTTTCTTT,CASSFVSRYTEAFF
TRBJ2-2,TRBV6-4,-,TRBD1,TGTGCCAGCAGACGGGACAGGGGATCGAACACCGGGGAGCTGTTTTTT,CASRRDRGSNTGELFF
TRBJ1-1,TRBV6-5,-,TRBD1,TGTGCCAGCACCAGGGAAGGACAGGGCACTGAAGCTTTCTTT,CASTREGQGTEAFF
TRBJ2-7,TRBV9,-,TRBD1,TGTGCCAGCAGCGCCGGGACAGGGGGCTACGAGCAGTACTTC,CASSAGTGGYEQYF
TRBJ2-1,TRBV5-1,few,-,TGCGCCAGCAGTCCGGGGCAGGGGTCGGCCAATGAGCAGTTCTTC,CASSPGQGSANEQFF
TRBJ1-2,TRBV9,-,-,TGTGCCAGCAGCGCCGAGGACAGCCCTTACGGCTACACCTTC,CASSAEDSPYGYTF
TRBJ1-5,TRBV11-2,-,-,TGTGCCAGCAGCACCCAGGGCCTTAGCAATCAGCCCCAGCATTTT,CASSTQGLSNQPQHF
TRBJ1-2,TRBV5-1,-,-,TGCGCCAGCAGCTTAAGTCAACGGGGCTACACCTTC,CASSLSQRGYTF
TRBJ1-1,TRBV19,once,-,TGTGCCAGTAGCCCGGACGGAGGGAAGAACACTGAAGCTTTCTTT,CASSPDGGKNTEAFF
TRBJ2-7,TRBV5-4,once,TRBD1,TGTGCCAGCAGCAAGGACAGGGGGAGATTCGAGCAGTACTTC,CASSKDRGRFEQYF
TRBJ2-2,TRBV7-9,-,-,TGTGCCAGCAGCTTACAGGGGTACGGGGAGCTGTTTTTT,CASSLQGYGELFF
TRBJ1-2,TRBV5-4,-,-,TGTGCCAGCAGCAATCGTGGGGGGGGCGCTACGGTGGGCGGCTACACCTTC,CASSNRGGGATVGGYTF
TRBJ1-5,TRBV5-8,-,-,TGTGCCAGCAGCTTGGTTAGTGGGTGGCAGGTTAATCAGCCCCAGCATTTT,CASSLVSGWQVNQPQHF
TRBJ1-4,TRBV19,few,-,TGTGCCAGTAGTATCAGGGGAACTAATGAAAAACTGTTTTTT,CASSIRGTNEKLFF